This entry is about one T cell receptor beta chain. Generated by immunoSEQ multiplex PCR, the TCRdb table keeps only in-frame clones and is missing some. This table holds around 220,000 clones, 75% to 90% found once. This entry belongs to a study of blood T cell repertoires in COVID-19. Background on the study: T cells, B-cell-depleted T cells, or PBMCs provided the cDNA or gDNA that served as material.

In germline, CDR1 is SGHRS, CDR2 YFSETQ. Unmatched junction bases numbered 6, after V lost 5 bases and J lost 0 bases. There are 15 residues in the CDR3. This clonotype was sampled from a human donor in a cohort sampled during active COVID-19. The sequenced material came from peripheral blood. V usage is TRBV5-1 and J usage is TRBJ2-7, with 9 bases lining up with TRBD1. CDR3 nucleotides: TGCGCCAGCAGAAGGGGACAGGGAAGCTCCTACGAGCAGTACTTC. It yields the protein CASRRGQGSSYEQYF.